These 19 T cell receptor beta chains were all obtained from the same sample, sequenced in a study of OX40 agonist ivuxolimab in advanced cancers. Clones were sequenced by immunoSEQ multiplex PCR, and TCRdb holds only the in-frame ones, with some missing. The table shows some 72,000 clones, with under 90% occurring only once. The sequencing used CD4+ or CD8+ T cells sorted from blood, collected in a trial of the OX40 agonist ivuxolimab. These receptors came from an adult with an advanced solid tumor such as melanoma, head and neck, liver or kidney cancer.

The gene calls are TRBV2 and TRBJ2-7; D remains ambiguous. Germline loops: CDR1 SNHLY, CDR2 FYNNEI. V lost 6 bases, J lost 7 bases, and 13 bases lay in between. This CDR3 has 12 residues. The DNA for the CDR3 is TGTGCCAGCAGAGGAGACCGAAAGGAGCAGTACTTC. Protein: CASRGDRKEQYF.

Only one count was recorded for this clone. The chain uses TRBV7-6 and TRBJ2-5; 9 nucleotides match TRBD2. CDR1 is SGHVS and CDR2 is FNYEAQ in the germline V gene. CDR3 length equals 13 residues. With 5 bases clipped from V and 5 bases from J, the junction kept 3 bases outside the gene matches. Here the CDR3 DNA reads TGTGCCAGCAGCGCGGGGGGGCGGGAGACCCAGTACTTC. Its translation is CASSAGGRETQYF.

The genes are TRBV6-5 and TRBJ2-3; D might be TRBD2 (5 bases). The V end was cut by 4 bases, the J end by 2 bases, with 13 bases between. The CDR3 is made up of 15 amino acids. Germline lookup yields CDR1 MNHEY and CDR2 SVGAGI. As DNA, the CDR3 is TGTGCCAGCAGTTCGGCGGGCCGATTCACAGATACGCAGTATTTT. Protein product: CASSSAGRFTDTQYF.

Only one count was recorded for this clone. V gene TRBV5-6 combines with J gene TRBJ1-5, with D perhaps matching TRBD1 (5 bases). The germline V gene encodes CDR1 SGHDT and CDR2 YYEEEE. The CDR3 runs to 13 residues. V was pared by 1 base and J by 6 bases, with 8 bases between. The CDR3 protein is CASSLWGSQPQHF. The CDR3 DNA sequence: TGTGCCAGCAGCTTGTGGGGGTCTCAGCCCCAGCATTTT.

V is TRBV29-1 and J is TRBJ1-2; D gene unclear. This CDR3 region has 13 residues. Germline V gene data show CDR1 as SQVTM and CDR2 as ANQGSEA. V gave up 5 bases and J gave up 7 bases, with 17 bases separating them. The chain's CDR3 is CSVQYALGTGYTF. In DNA, the CDR3 is TGCAGCGTTCAATATGCCCTCGGCACTGGCTACACCTTC.

V is TRBV27 and J is TRBJ1-6, with D unclear. The CDR3 runs to 17 residues. The V end was cut by 1 base, the J end by 0 bases, with 10 bases between. Germline-derived CDR1 and CDR2 are MNHEY and SMNVEV (reference sequence). The CDR3: CASSLFETSSYNSPLHF. The CDR3 nucleotides are TGTGCCAGCAGTTTATTCGAGACAAGCTCCTATAATTCACCCCTCCACTTT.

This sequence joins TRBV5-1 and TRBJ2-1; possible D gene TRBD2, 5 bases. CDR3 length: 15 amino acids. V was trimmed by 1 base and J by 4 bases, leaving 12 bases between them. Germline V gene lookup returns CDR1 SGHRS and CDR2 YFSETQ. CDR3 bases: TGCGCCAGCAGCTTGTTGGGAGTGTTATACAATGAGCAGTTCTTC. It translates to CASSLLGVLYNEQFF.

This clone was detected once. The CDR3 DNA reads TGTGCCAGCACCAAAGCCCCGACAGGGACAGATACGCAGTATTTT. Translating gives CASTKAPTGTDTQYF. The chain joins TRBV6-1 to TRBJ2-3; 7 positions agree with TRBD1. V was clipped by 7 bases and J by 3 bases; unmatched bases: 10. Germline V gives CDR1 MNHNS, CDR2 SASEGT. CDR3 size: 15 residues.

J is TRBJ1-1 and V is TRBV19; D is perhaps TRBD1 (6 bases). Deletions cut 10 bases from V and 4 bases from J, with 25 bases between. Germline V CDR1 and CDR2: LNHDA, SQIVND (reference sequence). The CDR3 length is 16 residues. CDR3 region: CATETIRGARGTEAFF. CDR3 nucleotides: TGTGCCACCGAAACCATCAGGGGAGCAAGGGGCACTGAAGCTTTCTTT.

The chain has TRBV7-9 and TRBJ1-2, with D possibly matching TRBD1 (5 bases). V lost 3 bases, J lost 8 bases, and 16 bases lay in between. CDR1 is SEHNR and CDR2 is FQNEAQ in the germline V gene (reference sequence). CDR3 length: 14 amino acids. The CDR3 coding sequence is TGTGCCAGCAGCTTCTATCTAGACAGTCCGGGCTACACCTTC. Translated: CASSFYLDSPGYTF.

This clone was seen only once. This chain joins TRBV5-4 and TRBJ2-5; 11 nucleotides match TRBD2. The CDR3 runs to 17 residues. Germline assignment: CDR1 SGHNT and CDR2 YYREEE (reference sequence). Unmatched junction bases numbered 8, after V lost 0 bases and J lost 4 bases. The CDR3 is CASSLVFLAGGVETQYF. The CDR3 DNA follows: TGTGCCAGCAGCTTGGTTTTTCTAGCGGGAGGTGTAGAGACCCAGTACTTC.

The rearrangement uses TRBV28 and TRBJ2-3; 9 nucleotides align to TRBD2. V shed 6 bases and J 4 bases; nucleotides not matched to a gene: 8. CDR1 and CDR2 (germline): MDHEN, SYDVKM. The CDR3 has 15 amino acids. The CDR3 region is CASSPGVAGADTQYF. The CDR3 DNA reads TGTGCCAGCAGCCCGGGGGTAGCGGGAGCAGATACGCAGTATTTT.

This clone was observed once. The CDR3 bases are TGTGCCAGCAGCTTATCCGGGAAGGCAGATACGCAGTATTTT. As protein: CASSLSGKADTQYF. The V gene is TRBV7-8, the J gene TRBJ2-3; D possibly corresponds to TRBD2 (5 bases). Germline V gives CDR1 SGHVS, CDR2 FQNEAQ. V lost 2 bases, J lost 4 bases, and 10 bases lay in between. The CDR3 is 14 amino acids.

The V and J genes are TRBV7-2 and TRBJ1-2; TRBD1 aligns across 7 bases. This CDR3 has 16 residues. Trimming cost V 4 bases and J 1 base; bases outside gene matches: 9. CDR1 and CDR2 from the germline V gene are SGHTA and FQGNSA. CDR3 sequence (DNA): TGTGCCAGCAGCTCACAGACAGGGAGGAATAACTATGGCTACACCTTC. Protein product: CASSSQTGRNNYGYTF.

This CDR3 is CASGLHIGGNPETQYF. The DNA for the CDR3 is TGTGCTAGTGGTTTGCATATTGGGGGGAATCCAGAGACCCAGTACTTC. The chain uses TRBV12-5 and TRBJ2-5, with D perhaps matching TRBD2 (6 bases). The V gene lost 2 bases and the J gene lost 4 bases, with 17 bases spanning the gap. Per germline, CDR1 LGHNT and CDR2 FRNRAP. The CDR3 length is 16 residues.

The CDR3 spells CASSPRTGSEAFF. CDR3 sequence (DNA): TGCGCCAGCAGCCCACGGACAGGGAGTGAAGCTTTCTTT. The chain is built from TRBV4-3 and TRBJ1-1; 8 positions agree with TRBD1. With 4 bases clipped from V and 7 bases from J, the junction kept 5 bases outside the gene matches. The CDR3 runs 13 residues. From germline, CDR1 is LGHNA and CDR2 YSLEER.

This sequence joins TRBV28 and TRBJ1-2; no reliable D call. The CDR3 length is 15 residues. The germline V gene encodes CDR1 MDHEN and CDR2 SYDVKM. Deletions cut 1 base from V and 7 bases from J, with 16 bases between. The CDR3 DNA follows: TGTGCCAGCAGTTTATTTTGGTCCACCTTGGGTGGCTACACCTTC. Amino acids: CASSLFWSTLGGYTF.

This chain links TRBV19 with TRBJ2-7; D is possibly TRBD1 (6 bases). The germline gives CDR1 LNHDA, CDR2 SQIVND (reference sequence). This CDR3 comprises 13 residues. The V gene lost 4 bases and the J gene lost 4 bases, with 11 bases spanning the gap. The CDR3: CASSRQVDYEQYF. The CDR3 nucleotides are TGTGCCAGTAGTAGACAGGTGGATTACGAGCAGTACTTC.

The rearrangement links TRBV30 to TRBJ2-1, with 11 bases that match TRBD2. The germline V gene has CDR1 GTSNPN and CDR2 SVGIG (reference sequence). The CDR3 loop spans 12 amino acids. Here the CDR3 DNA reads TGTGCAACTAGCGGGGGCTACAATGAGCAGTTCTTC. Its translation is CATSGGYNEQFF. Together with reference TRBV30 and TRBJ2-1, the CDR3 gives the full variable domain: SQTIHQWPATLVQPVGSPLSLECTVEGTSNPNLYWYRQAAGRGLQLLFYSVGIGQISSEVPQNLSASRPQDRQFILSSKKLLLSDSGFYLCATSGGYNEQFFGPGTRLTVL.